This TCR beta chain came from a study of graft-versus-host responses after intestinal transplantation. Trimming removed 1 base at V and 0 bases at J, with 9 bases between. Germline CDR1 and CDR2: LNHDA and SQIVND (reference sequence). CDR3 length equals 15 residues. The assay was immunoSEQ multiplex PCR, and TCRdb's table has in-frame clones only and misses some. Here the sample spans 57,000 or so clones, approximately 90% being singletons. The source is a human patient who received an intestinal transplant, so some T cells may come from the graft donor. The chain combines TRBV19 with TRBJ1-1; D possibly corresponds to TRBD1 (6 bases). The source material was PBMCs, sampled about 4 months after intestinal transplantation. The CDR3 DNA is TGTGCCAGTAGTATAGTGGACAGCGTGAACACTGAAGCTTTCTTT. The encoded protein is CASSIVDSVNTEAFF.